These 18 T cell receptor beta chains were sequenced from one sample in a study of T cells in Graves' hyperthyroidism and ophthalmopathy. TCR beta CDR3 region amplification was performed from RNA transcripts. A first-round RT-PCR of the TCR CDR3 used the HTBI primer set. One entry per CDR3 protein results from TCRdb running MiXCR on the multiplex PCR reads. The repertoire holds 500,000 to 750,000 distinct CDR3 sequences, about 43% seen once, with about 7.8% in the top ten. Specimen: peripheral blood or thyroid tissue (not recorded which). Receptors originate from a woman under 30 with Graves' hyperthyroidism.

The gene calls are TRBV25-1 and TRBJ2-2; D remains unclear. The CDR3 sequence is 13 residues long. Germline V CDR1 and CDR2: MGHDK, SYGVNS. V shed 11 bases and J shed 0 bases, with 10 bases lying between them. CDR3 sequence (DNA): TGTGCCCCGGTAGGCGCGAACACCGGGGAGCTGTTTTTT. Residues: CAPVGANTGELFF. The complete variable domain, with remaining parts taken from reference TRBV25-1 and TRBJ2-2, reads EADIYQTPRYLVIGTGKKITLECSQTMGHDKMYWYQQDPGMELHLIHYSYGVNSTEKGDLSSESTVSRIRTEHFPLTLESARPSHTSQYLCAPVGANTGELFFGEGSRLTVL.

Regarding this clonotype: At one end the junction does not follow the germline gene, possibly because of a read error. The chain carries TRBV7-2 and TRBJ1-1, with D possibly TRBD1 on 5 matching bases. The CDR3 extends over 14 amino acids. CDR1 is SGHTA, CDR2 FQGNSA, per germline. CDR3 in amino acids: CASSLTGTDTEAFF. The CDR3 nucleotides read TGTGCCAGCAGCTTAACGGGGACGGACACTGAGGCTTTCTTT.

A note on this clonotype: Germline and junction disagree at one end, which may indicate a read error. The chain links TRBV5-1 to TRBJ2-7; 11 nucleotides align to TRBD2. Per germline, CDR1 SGHRS and CDR2 YFSETQ. The length of the CDR3 is 14 residues. In DNA, the CDR3 is TGCGCCAGCAGCTACACTAGCGGGGGCCGGGAGCTGTACTTC. Translated: CASSYTSGGRELYF.

This clonotype came up many times. This sequence joins TRBV7-3 and TRBJ2-5; TRBD2 might be the D (5 bases). Germline V CDR1 and CDR2: SGHTA, FQGTGA. The CDR3 has 14 residues. V lost 2 bases and J 2 bases, leaving 9 bases between the germline ends. The CDR3 here is CASSLGGTQETQYF. Written as DNA, the CDR3 is TGTGCCAGCAGCTTAGGAGGAACTCAAGAGACCCAGTACTTC.

As to this clonotype: The DNA is omitted, as the CDR3 cannot be located on it reliably, and the CDR3 follows TCRdb's listing. The rearrangement joins TRBV30 to TRBJ1-5; TRBD1, the table's D call, was not compared with the DNA. The CDR3 comprises 15 residues, both ends counted. CDR1 and CDR2 (germline): GTSNPN, SVGIG (reference sequence). The CDR3 loop is CAWSVGVGTVAYEHF.

V is TRBV7-6 and J is TRBJ2-5; either TRBD1 or TRBD2 may supply D (6 bases each). V gave up 6 bases and J gave up 4 bases, with 12 bases separating them. The CDR3 is made up of 13 amino acids. Germline lookup yields CDR1 SGHVS and CDR2 FNYEAQ. CDR3 bases: TGTGCCAGCAGACCCAAGGGGGGAGAGACCCAGTACTTC. This sequence encodes CASRPKGGETQYF.

In this sample, this clonotype turned up many times. The V call is TRBV12-3 or TRBV12-4, the J call TRBJ1-5; a possible D gene is TRBD1 (5 bases). The ends were cut back, 5 bases at V and 6 bases at J, with 11 bases in the middle. This CDR3 comprises 13 residues. CDR3 sequence reads: CASSPQGGQPQHF. The DNA for the CDR3 is TGTGCCAGCAGTCCTCAGGGAGGTCAGCCCCAGCATTTT.

This clonotype came up many times. This rearrangement joins TRBV20-1 to TRBJ1-5; no clear D. V lost 5 bases and J 0 bases, leaving 23 bases between the germline ends. The germline gives CDR1 DFQATT, CDR2 SNEGSKA (reference sequence). CDR3 size: 18 residues. CDR3 nucleotides: TGCAGTGCTCTACGCCAACGAGGGAACGGACTTAGCAATCAGCCCCAGCATTTT. Protein: CSALRQRGNGLSNQPQHF.

This clonotype was seen many times. The rearrangement joins TRBV5-1 to TRBJ2-7; D is ambiguous. This CDR3 spans 15 amino acids. V lost 1 base to trimming and J lost 0 bases, with 11 bases between them. Germline V gives CDR1 SGHRS, CDR2 YFSETQ. CDR3 amino acids: CASSLTLSHSYEQYF. The CDR3 DNA follows: TGCGCCAGCAGCTTGACTCTTAGCCACTCCTACGAGCAGTACTTC.

The V call is TRBV29-1, the J call TRBJ2-1; D is unresolved. Trimming took off 3 bases at V and 2 bases at J, with 5 bases between the two ends. This CDR3 comprises 12 residues. Germline lookup yields CDR1 SQVTM and CDR2 ANQGSEA. CDR3 DNA sequence: TGCAGCGTTGACGGAGCCTACAATGAGCAGTTCTTC. Amino acids: CSVDGAYNEQFF.

There are a few counts of this clonotype. The rearrangement joins TRBV7-3 to TRBJ2-1; D unclear. Trimming removed 2 bases from V and 7 bases from J, with 6 bases in between. In germline, CDR1 is SGHTA, CDR2 FQGTGA. There are 12 residues in the CDR3. The CDR3 nucleotides read TGTGCCAGCAGCTTATGGGGAAATGAGCAGTTCTTC. Protein: CASSLWGNEQFF.

This clonotype was counted between two and nine times. This chain uses TRBV5-1 with TRBJ2-3; D is unclear. Germline CDR1 and CDR2: SGHRS and YFSETQ. This CDR3 spans 16 amino acids. The germline V and J ends were trimmed by 0 bases and 2 bases, with 13 bases remaining between them. The CDR3 coding sequence is TGCGCCAGCAGCTTGGCCGACTCTACCTCCACAGATACGCAGTATTTT. Encoded protein: CASSLADSTSTDTQYF.

This clonotype has only a few counts. This sequence joins TRBV29-1 and TRBJ2-7, with 7 bases fitting TRBD2. Per the germline V gene, CDR1 is SQVTM and CDR2 is ANQGSEA. The CDR3 totals 12 residues. The trim removed 3 bases at V and 9 bases at J, leaving 8 bases unmatched. The CDR3 nucleotides are TGCAGCGTTGACCCTGGGAGGGGTGTGCAGTACTTC. This sequence encodes CSVDPGRGVQYF.

The table lists this clonotype with many counts. The chain couples TRBV7-3 to TRBJ2-5; TRBD2 matches at 11 bases. After removal of 5 bases from V and 0 bases from J, the junction contained 8 bases not matched to a gene. The CDR3 length is 17 residues. Looked up from germline, CDR1 is SGHTA and CDR2 is FQGTGA. The CDR3 loop is CASSPRTSGPYQETQYF. CDR3 in DNA: TGTGCCAGCAGCCCGCGGACTAGCGGGCCGTACCAAGAGACCCAGTACTTC.

This clonotype was seen more than once but under ten times. A much bigger clone sits one base away, suggesting this may be a read error. This sequence joins TRBV7-2 and TRBJ2-7, with 9 nucleotides matching TRBD1. V lost 4 bases and J lost 6; bases outside the gene matches: 4. The CDR3 has 13 amino acids. The germline CDR1 and CDR2 sequences are SGHTA and FQGNSA. The CDR3 here is CASSSGTGSEQYF. The CDR3 nucleotides are TGTGCCAGCAGCTCCGGGACAGGGAGCGAGCAGTACTTC.

This clonotype was detected only a few times. The J gene is TRBJ2-2, the V gene TRBV12-3 or TRBV12-4, with D possibly TRBD2 on 5 matching bases. V lost 5 bases, J lost 1 base, and 14 bases lay in between. The CDR3 extends over 16 amino acids. CDR3 in amino acids: CASSEVAAENTGELFF. The DNA of the CDR3 is TGTGCCAGCAGTGAAGTGGCAGCGGAGAACACCGGGGAGCTGTTTTTT.

There are many counts of this clonotype. V and J are TRBV9 and TRBJ1-1, with TRBD1 matching over 9 bases. The germline V gene has CDR1 SGDLS and CDR2 YYNGEE. J was trimmed by 3 bases and V by 0 bases; bases with no gene match: 3. The CDR3 runs 15 residues. The CDR3, as DNA: TGTGCCAGCAGCGTAGCTACAGGGGGCTACACTGAAGCTTTCTTT. Protein product: CASSVATGGYTEAFF. Filled out from reference TRBV9 and TRBJ1-1, the complete variable domain reads DSGVTQTPKHLITATGQRVTLRCSPRSGDLSVYWYQQSLDQGLQFLIQYYNGEERAKGNILERFSAQQFPDLHSELNLSSLELGDSALYFCASSVATGGYTEAFFGQGTRLTVV.

This clonotype showed up many times. The CDR3 bases are TGCAGCGCGACTAGCGGGGAGACCCAGTACTTC. As protein: CSATSGETQYF. This chain connects TRBV29-1 to TRBJ2-5, with 10 bases matching TRBD2. Germline V CDR1 and CDR2: SQVTM, ANQGSEA. The CDR3 runs 11 residues. V trimming: 7 bases; J trimming: 5 bases; junction bases outside the gene matches: 1.